Below, 15 T cell receptor beta chains from the same sample are listed, as sequenced in a study of identical twins. Each CDR3 protein is one row after TCRdb ran MiXCR on the 5' RACE reads. The table includes more than 400,000 distinct CDR3 sequences, roughly 15% detected once. The sample was also reused in another study, on yellow fever vaccine responses in identical twins.

The sequencing input was CD4+ T cells sorted from blood. The receptors stem from a woman younger than 30 in good health.

The sample holds a few counts of this clonotype. The chain couples TRBV24-1 to TRBJ2-5; TRBD1 aligns across 9 bases. V lost 7 bases and J lost 4; bases outside the gene matches: 6. Germline V gene sequence: CDR1 KGHDR, CDR2 SFDVKD. This CDR3 is built from 14 residues. For the CDR3, the DNA is TGTGCCACCAGGGGTAGACAGGGGGGAGAGACCCAGTACTTC. Residues: CATRGRQGGETQYF.

V and J are TRBV7-9 and TRBJ1-4; TRBD1 might be the D (5 bases). Trimming stripped 5 bases from V and 3 bases from J, with 13 bases between. CDR1 is SEHNR, CDR2 FQNEAQ, per germline (reference sequence). This CDR3 is built from 15 residues. The CDR3 DNA is TGTGCCAGCAGCGACAGCATAGAGGCTAATGAAAAACTGTTTTTT. It is translated as CASSDSIEANEKLFF.

This clonotype was counted between two and nine times. This sequence joins TRBV7-9 and TRBJ1-1; D gene unclear. This CDR3 is built from 14 residues. Germline V gene sequence: CDR1 SEHNR, CDR2 FQNEAQ (reference sequence). V was cut by 2 bases and J by 0 bases, with 7 bases left in between. The CDR3 protein is CASSLSPLNTEAFF. The CDR3 coding sequence is TGTGCCAGCAGCTTATCCCCCTTGAACACTGAAGCTTTCTTT.

This chain uses TRBV25-1 with TRBJ2-7, with D possibly matching TRBD1 (6 bases). V was trimmed by 5 bases and J by 2 bases, leaving 16 bases between them. The CDR3 is made up of 15 amino acids. CDR1 is MGHDK, CDR2 SYGVNS, per germline. CDR3 sequence reads: CASSNFGTHTYEQYF. CDR3 sequence (DNA): TGTGCCAGCAGTAACTTCGGGACACATACCTACGAGCAGTACTTC.

The table lists this clonotype with a few counts. This chain joins TRBV3-1 and TRBJ2-5, with a tentative D call TRBD1 (5 bases). V was trimmed by 0 bases and J by 7 bases, leaving 15 bases between them. The CDR3 covers 15 residues. Germline CDR1 and CDR2: LGHDT and YNNKEL (reference sequence). The CDR3 DNA is TGTGCCAGCAGCCAAGATCAGGGCCGCCCGTGGACCCAGTACTTC. Amino acid sequence: CASSQDQGRPWTQYF.

The chain carries TRBV10-3 and TRBJ1-2; 7 bases agree with TRBD1. The CDR3 contains 15 residues. Trimming took 3 bases from V and 0 from J; bases not matched to a gene: 4. Germline CDR1 is ENHRY and CDR2 is SYGVKD. The DNA for the CDR3 is TGTGCCATCAGTGACCGGGACAGCACTAACTATGGCTACACCTTC. It specifies CAISDRDSTNYGYTF.

The rearrangement joins TRBV12-3 or TRBV12-4 to TRBJ1-4; D call uncertain. With 3 bases removed from V and 6 bases from J, the gap between germline ends came to 2 bases. The length of the CDR3 is 11 residues. The CDR3 bases are TGTGCCAGCAGTTTCTATGAAAAACTGTTTTTT. Translated, it gives CASSFYEKLFF.

CDR3 DNA: TGCAGTGCTAGCCGCCCCCTTAGCGGCCCCAGGGAAGATACGCAGTATTTT. This gives the protein CSASRPLSGPREDTQYF. This chain uses TRBV20-1 with TRBJ2-3; possibly TRBD2 for D (6 bases). The CDR3 runs to 17 residues. Trimming took 3 bases from V and 5 from J, leaving 24 bases between them. Germline CDR1 and CDR2: DFQATT and SNEGSKA (reference sequence).

A few counts support this clonotype. The chain has TRBV2 and TRBJ1-1; D ambiguous. Germline V gene sequence: CDR1 SNHLY, CDR2 FYNNEI. This CDR3 is built from 12 residues. V shed 7 bases and J shed 11 bases, with 17 bases lying between them. This CDR3 is CASKDRSRRAFF. The CDR3 DNA sequence: TGTGCCAGCAAGGATAGGTCCCGAAGGGCTTTCTTT.

This clonotype was seen a few times. V is TRBV7-9 and J is TRBJ2-7, with TRBD1 identical over 7 bases. This CDR3 contains 12 residues. The junction had 6 bases not matched to a gene; V was cut back by 10 bases and J by 3 bases. CDR1 and CDR2 (germline): SEHNR, FQNEAQ (reference sequence). As DNA, the CDR3 is TGTGCCAAAACAGGGGTCGACTACGAGCAGTACGTC. It encodes CAKTGVDYEQYV.

There are a few counts of this clonotype. The chain joins TRBV24-1 to TRBJ2-5, with a possible D match to TRBD2 (5 bases). There are 12 residues in the CDR3. CDR1 and CDR2 (germline): KGHDR, SFDVKD. V was shortened by 2 bases and J by 5 bases, with 5 bases between the two germline ends. CDR3 nucleotide sequence: TGTGCCACCAGTGATTGGGAGGAGACCCAGTACTTC. Its translation is CATSDWEETQYF.

Notes on this clonotype: An end of the junction does not agree with germline; a read error may underlie this. The rearrangement links TRBV28 to TRBJ2-7; perhaps TRBD2 as D (6 bases). CDR1 and CDR2 from the germline V gene are MDHEN and SYDVKM. There are 14 residues in the CDR3. CDR3 region: CASGLRRGSYEQYF. The DNA for the CDR3 is TGTGCCAGCGGTTTACGGCGGGGATCCTACGAGCAGTACTTC.

V is TRBV2 and J is TRBJ1-1; TRBD1 might be the D (5 bases). Germline-derived CDR1 and CDR2 are SNHLY and FYNNEI. V dropped 2 bases and J dropped 6 bases, with 13 bases sitting between them. CDR3 length: 14 residues. CDR3 protein: CASSEWPGVAEAFF. The DNA for the CDR3 is TGTGCCAGCAGTGAATGGCCGGGGGTGGCTGAAGCTTTCTTT.

This rearrangement joins TRBV12-3 or TRBV12-4 to TRBJ2-2; tentatively, D is TRBD2 (5 bases). V was clipped by 7 bases and J by 1 base, with 16 bases between them. The CDR3 spans 16 residues. The CDR3 spells CASNPTGGQNTGELFF. The CDR3 DNA follows: TGTGCCAGCAACCCTACCGGAGGCCAGAACACCGGGGAGCTGTTTTTT.

The table lists this clonotype with a few counts. The rearrangement links TRBV14 to TRBJ2-7; 10 bases match TRBD2. Germline loops: CDR1 SGHDN, CDR2 FVKESK. The CDR3 loop spans 15 amino acids. The V and J ends lost 4 bases and 3 bases, in that order; junction bases with no gene match: 6. The CDR3 DNA sequence: TGTGCCAGCAGCCTAGGAGCGGGAGGGGGCTACGAGCAGTACTTC. Translating gives CASSLGAGGGYEQYF.